The 26 T cell receptor beta chains listed next were all sequenced from one sample in a study of cytomegalovirus exposure and HLA in healthy donors. Clones were sequenced by immunoSEQ multiplex PCR, and TCRdb holds only the in-frame ones, with some missing. The table includes about 130,000 clones, almost 85% detected once. The sequencing sample was made of PBMCs. These receptors were obtained from a man younger than 45 in good health and CMV-seropositive.

The chain couples TRBV2 to TRBJ2-1, with 11 bases matching TRBD2. Germline CDR1 and CDR2: SNHLY and FYNNEI. The V and J ends lost 7 bases and 5 bases, in that order; junction bases with no gene match: 7. This CDR3 is built from 15 residues. The CDR3 nucleotides read TGTGCCAGCATTACCGGGACTAGCGGAAACAATGAGCAGTTCTTC. Amino acids: CASITGTSGNNEQFF. Full variable domain (outside the CDR3, taken from reference TRBV2 and TRBJ2-1): EPEVTQTPSHQVTQMGQEVILRCVPISNHLYFYWYRQILGQKVEFLVSFYNNEISEKSEIFDDQFSVERPDGSNFTLKIRSTKLEDSAMYFCASITGTSGNNEQFFGPGTRLTVL.

The gene calls are TRBV28 and TRBJ2-7, with TRBD1 matching 9 bases. Germline V gene data show CDR1 as MDHEN and CDR2 as SYDVKM. The V segment lost 6 bases and the J segment 7 bases; nucleotides outside the gene matches: 19. The CDR3 consists of 17 residues. The CDR3 protein is CASRLNRGQKHATEQYF. The CDR3 DNA reads TGTGCCAGCAGACTAAACAGGGGGCAAAAACACGCTACAGAGCAGTACTTC.

V gene TRBV5-6 combines with J gene TRBJ2-5; 10 bases agree with TRBD1. The germline gives CDR1 SGHDT, CDR2 YYEEEE. V dropped 4 bases and J dropped 5; count of bases not matched to a gene: 11. CDR3 length: 16 residues. CDR3 protein: CASSARRDRGLETQYF. As DNA, the CDR3 is TGTGCCAGCAGCGCCAGGAGAGACAGGGGGCTGGAGACCCAGTACTTC.

V is TRBV6-1 and J is TRBJ2-1; D unresolved. The V gene lost 7 bases and the J gene lost 0 bases, with 13 bases spanning the gap. This CDR3 region has 15 residues. The germline V gene encodes CDR1 MNHNS and CDR2 SASEGT. The CDR3, as DNA: TGTGCCAGCACCCCCGGTGGGCACTCCTACAATGAGCAGTTCTTC. This gives the protein CASTPGGHSYNEQFF.

V is TRBV18 and J is TRBJ2-7, with TRBD1 matching 7 bases. Per germline, CDR1 KGHSH and CDR2 LQKENI. Unmatched junction bases numbered 11, after V lost 2 bases and J lost 7 bases. The CDR3 spans 15 residues. The CDR3 spells CASSPFPTGIGEQYF. In DNA form, the CDR3 reads TGTGCCAGCTCACCATTCCCGACAGGGATAGGGGAGCAGTACTTC.

V and J are TRBV29-1 and TRBJ1-4, with D tentatively TRBD1 (6 bases). Germline lookup yields CDR1 SQVTM and CDR2 ANQGSEA. The CDR3 is 13 residues long. Trimming removed 7 bases at V and 11 bases at J, with 20 bases between. The DNA of the CDR3 is TGCAGCGCCCTTAGGGGGAGGGGGGAGAAACTGTTTTTT. It translates to CSALRGRGEKLFF.

Only a few counts were recorded for this clone. The CDR3 region has the DNA TGTGCCAGCAGTGAAGGCGCTAGCGGGAGGGCCATCTCCTACGAGCAGTACTTC. It encodes CASSEGASGRAISYEQYF. The chain carries TRBV6-1 and TRBJ2-7; 12 nucleotides align to TRBD2. The CDR3 runs to 18 residues. V lost 1 base and J lost 0; bases outside the gene matches: 7. Germline V gives CDR1 MNHNS, CDR2 SASEGT.

CDR3 DNA: TGCAGCGTTGAGGGTGGAGGGCTTCCCCAAGAGACCCAGTACTTC. Translated: CSVEGGGLPQETQYF. This chain connects TRBV29-1 to TRBJ2-5; D is perhaps TRBD2 (6 bases). Germline assignment: CDR1 SQVTM and CDR2 ANQGSEA. The CDR3 is 15 amino acids. V was clipped by 3 bases and J by 1 base, with 15 bases between them.

The chain combines TRBV11-1 with TRBJ2-3; D is unresolved. CDR3 length equals 14 residues. CDR1 and CDR2 (germline): SGHAT, FQDESV (reference sequence). Trimming cost V 1 base and J 1 base, with 6 bases left between them. The CDR3 nucleotides are TGTGCCAGCAGCTTAGTACGGGGCACAGATACGCAGTATTTT. Translation gives CASSLVRGTDTQYF.

The genes are TRBV6-1 and TRBJ2-1, with D hard to call. The germline V gene has CDR1 MNHNS and CDR2 SASEGT. The CDR3 consists of 14 residues. Trimming removed 4 bases from V and 5 bases from J, with 12 bases in between. CDR3 amino acids: CASSGQRLNNEQFF. The CDR3 DNA reads TGTGCCAGCAGTGGCCAGAGGCTAAACAATGAGCAGTTCTTC.

V and J are TRBV10-1 and TRBJ1-1; 9 bases are shared with TRBD1. This CDR3 spans 9 amino acids. Germline-derived CDR1 and CDR2 are WNHNN and SYGVQD (reference sequence). Trimming cost V 11 bases and J 10 bases; bases outside gene matches: 2. CDR3 nucleotide sequence: TGCGCCGGACAGGGGAGAGCTTTCTTT. It yields the protein CAGQGRAFF.

The CDR3 sequence is CASSPDNNEQYF. The CDR3 DNA is TGTGCCAGCTCACCAGATAACAACGAGCAGTACTTC. The gene calls are TRBV18 and TRBJ2-7, with D unresolved. CDR3 length equals 12 residues. Germline V gives CDR1 KGHSH, CDR2 LQKENI. V was shortened by 2 bases and J by 5 bases, with 7 bases between the two germline ends.

J is TRBJ2-7 and V is TRBV5-4; D unclear. Trimming shortened V by 0 bases and J by 1 base, and 5 bases separated the two germline ends. CDR3 length: 13 amino acids. Germline V lookup: CDR1 SGHNT, CDR2 YYREEE (reference sequence). The CDR3 coding sequence is TGTGCCAGCAGCTTGGGGCAGTCCTACGAGCAGTACTTC. Translation: CASSLGQSYEQYF.

The chain recombines TRBV4-3 with TRBJ1-2; D gene ambiguous. Trimming removed 4 bases at V and 4 bases at J, with 10 bases between. Germline V gene sequence: CDR1 LGHNA, CDR2 YSLEER. This CDR3 has 13 amino acids. DNA of the CDR3: TGCGCCAGCAGCCCGAGTCTTAGCTATGGCTACACCTTC. It is translated as CASSPSLSYGYTF.

The CDR3 DNA sequence: TGTGCCAGCAGCCCGATCGGAGCGGGGACCCAAGAGACCCAGTACTTC. It is translated as CASSPIGAGTQETQYF. The chain links TRBV9 to TRBJ2-5, with 7 bases lining up with TRBD2. The CDR3 contains 16 residues. CDR1 and CDR2 from the germline V gene are SGDLS and YYNGEE. V lost 4 bases, J lost 1 base, and 10 bases stayed unmatched.

This chain connects TRBV7-2 to TRBJ2-7, with D unclear. V lost 2 bases, J lost 4 bases, and 9 bases lay in between. Germline V gene lookup returns CDR1 SGHTA and CDR2 FQGNSA. The CDR3 has 13 amino acids. CDR3 amino acids: CASSLSNQYEQYF. In nucleotides, the CDR3 is TGTGCCAGCAGCTTATCGAATCAGTACGAGCAGTACTTC. The variable domain in full, completed from reference TRBV7-2 and TRBJ2-7, reads GAGVSQSPSNKVTEKGKDVELRCDPISGHTALYWYRQSLGQGLEFLIYFQGNSAPDKSGLPSDRFSAERTGGSVSTLTIQRTQQEDSAVYLCASSLSNQYEQYFGPGTRLTVT.

The genes are TRBV9 and TRBJ1-1; 9 bases are a match to TRBD1. Per the germline V gene, CDR1 is SGDLS and CDR2 is YYNGEE. J gave up 5 bases and V 3 bases, and 11 bases lay outside the gene matches. The CDR3 contains 16 residues. CDR3: CASSANLDRGGTEAFF. CDR3 DNA sequence: TGTGCCAGCAGCGCCAACTTGGACAGGGGAGGGACTGAAGCTTTCTTT.

This chain joins TRBV7-3 and TRBJ2-7, with a weak D call TRBD2 (5 bases). The CDR3 runs to 13 residues. The germline V gene has CDR1 SGHTA and CDR2 FQGTGA. Trimming stripped 4 bases from V and 4 bases from J, with 11 bases between. This chain's CDR3 is CASSSADSYEQYF. CDR3 DNA sequence: TGTGCCAGCAGCTCAGCGGATAGTTACGAGCAGTACTTC.

This chain joins TRBV11-2 and TRBJ2-1; D uncertain. There are 14 residues in the CDR3. The V end was cut by 4 bases, the J end by 7 bases, with 14 bases between. Germline CDR1 reads SGHAT; CDR2 reads FQNNGV. CDR3 in DNA: TGTGCCAGCAGCTCCCGGGTTTTTATGAATGAGCAGTTCTTC. It is translated as CASSSRVFMNEQFF.

This chain links TRBV18 with TRBJ1-6, with D perhaps matching TRBD1 (6 bases). The CDR3 is 15 amino acids. Per germline, CDR1 KGHSH and CDR2 LQKENI. V lost 6 bases to trimming and J lost 7 bases, with 16 bases between them. CDR3 sequence reads: CASSHQLQGNSPLHF. The CDR3 DNA reads TGTGCCAGCTCCCATCAATTACAGGGAAATTCACCCCTCCACTTT.

V gene TRBV10-3 combines with J gene TRBJ2-7; D may be TRBD1 (6 bases). The CDR3 has 13 residues. CDR1 is ENHRY and CDR2 is SYGVKD in the germline V gene. V lost 6 bases and J 1 base, leaving 10 bases between the germline ends. CDR3 nucleotides: TGTGCCATCAGCGTGGACAGATCCTACGAGCAGTACTTC. It is translated as CAISVDRSYEQYF.

The gene calls are TRBV5-1 and TRBJ2-6; D possibly corresponds to TRBD1 (5 bases). Deletions cut 6 bases from V and 0 bases from J, with 7 bases between. CDR3 size: 14 residues. In germline, CDR1 is SGHRS, CDR2 YFSETQ. In DNA form, the CDR3 reads TGCGCCAGCAAGACAGACTCTGGGGCCAACGTCCTGACTTTC. Translated, it gives CASKTDSGANVLTF.

The chain employs TRBV25-1 and TRBJ2-7; possible D gene TRBD2, 5 bases. This CDR3 contains 17 residues. The V end lost 0 bases, the J end lost 0 bases, and 15 bases lay between the germline ends. CDR1 and CDR2 (germline): MGHDK, SYGVNS. CDR3 in amino acids: CASSEYFLGSTSYEQYF. The CDR3 region has the DNA TGTGCCAGCAGTGAATATTTTCTGGGGAGTACCTCCTACGAGCAGTACTTC.

The V call is TRBV5-4, the J call TRBJ1-2; TRBD1 matches at 10 bases. This CDR3 comprises 14 residues. In germline, CDR1 is SGHNT, CDR2 YYREEE (reference sequence). V was clipped by 4 bases and J by 6 bases; unmatched bases: 6. CDR3 residues: CASSSQTGGHGYTF. Written as DNA, the CDR3 is TGTGCCAGCAGCAGCCAGACAGGGGGCCATGGCTACACCTTC.

V and J are TRBV7-7 and TRBJ1-1; weak D call: TRBD1 (6 bases). Germline assignment: CDR1 SSHAT and CDR2 FNYEAQ (reference sequence). This CDR3 contains 13 residues. The germline V and J ends were trimmed by 5 bases and 1 base, with 8 bases remaining between them. In nucleotides, the CDR3 is TGTGCCAGCAGCCAGGACAGGAACACTGAAGCTTTCTTT. Amino acids: CASSQDRNTEAFF.

The chain uses TRBV11-3 and TRBJ1-1; tentative D call: TRBD1 (6 bases). Trimming removed 2 bases at V and 10 bases at J, with 17 bases between. The CDR3 has 14 residues. Germline CDR1 reads SGHNT; CDR2 reads YENEEA. CDR3 in DNA: TGTGCCAGCAGCTTAACAACAGGGCGGGAGGGAGCTTTCTTT. It encodes CASSLTTGREGAFF. The full variable domain, rest sourced from reference TRBV11-3 and TRBJ1-1, is EAGVVQSPRYKIIEKKQPVAFWCNPISGHNTLYWYLQNLGQGPELLIRYENEEAVDDSQLPKDRFSAERLKGVDSTLKIQPAELGDSAVYLCASSLTTGREGAFFGQGTRLTVV.